Following are 13 T cell receptor beta chains from one sample sequenced in a study of blood T cell repertoires in COVID-19. Using immunoSEQ multiplex PCR, the repertoire was profiled, and TCRdb retains in-frame clones only, with some absent. The table has hundreds of thousands of clones, roughly 80% seen once; the top ten hold around 7.5%. Sequencing input: peripheral blood. The receptors were sampled from a woman older than 75 with COVID-19, enrolled during active disease.

J is TRBJ2-7 and V is TRBV11-2; 10 bases map to TRBD2. This CDR3 is built from 18 residues. The V gene's germline CDR1 is SGHAT and CDR2 FQNNGV. V gave up 5 bases and J gave up 0 bases; unmatched junction bases: 13. The CDR3 loop is CASSLSTSGSWRSYEQYF. The CDR3 DNA reads as TGTGCCAGCAGCCTGTCGACTAGCGGGTCATGGCGCTCCTACGAGCAGTACTTC.

The chain is built from TRBV5-5 and TRBJ1-4; D ambiguous. The CDR3 runs to 15 residues. Per germline, CDR1 SGHKS and CDR2 YYEKEE (reference sequence). Trimming removed 3 bases at V and 8 bases at J, with 17 bases between. The CDR3 DNA reads as TGTGCCAGCAGCTCCAGAGGGTCCGAAGGGGAAAAACTGTTTTTT. This gives the protein CASSSRGSEGEKLFF.

This sequence joins TRBV5-4 and TRBJ2-5, with a tentative D call TRBD1 (5 bases). Germline V gene data show CDR1 as SGHNT and CDR2 as YYREEE (reference sequence). Between the trimmed V and J ends, which lost 2 bases and 9 bases, there was a span of 14 bases. The CDR3 extends over 13 amino acids. CDR3 DNA sequence: TGTGCCAGCAGCTTTGGCAGTCAGGGCCCCCAGTACTTC. Translating it yields CASSFGSQGPQYF.

V gene TRBV12-3 or TRBV12-4 combines with J gene TRBJ1-1, with a possible D match to TRBD1 (5 bases). Between the trimmed V and J ends, which lost 6 bases and 4 bases, there was a span of 12 bases. The CDR3 is 13 amino acids. CDR3 nucleotide sequence: TGTGCCAGCAGCATGGGGGGTTTCACTGAAGCTTTCTTT. Amino acids: CASSMGGFTEAFF.

The V gene is TRBV6-2 or TRBV6-3, the J gene TRBJ2-7; tentative D call: TRBD2 (6 bases). Germline V CDR1 and CDR2: MNHEY, SVGEGT. Trimming left V 2 bases short and J 2 bases short, with 19 bases between. There are 17 residues in the CDR3. CDR3 loop: CASSYGSSQGGAYEQYF. As DNA, the CDR3 is TGTGCCAGCAGTTACGGGTCGAGCCAGGGCGGGGCCTACGAGCAGTACTTC.

The chain joins TRBV28 to TRBJ2-5, with D possibly TRBD2 on 5 matching bases. There are 14 residues in the CDR3. Trimming removed 3 bases at V and 5 bases at J, with 13 bases between. From germline, CDR1 is MDHEN and CDR2 SYDVKM. The CDR3 DNA reads as TGTGCCAGCAGTTTCTCCGGGGTAGGTGAGACCCAGTACTTC. Translation: CASSFSGVGETQYF.

The chain employs TRBV5-1 and TRBJ2-5; 9 nucleotides line up with TRBD1. The CDR3 sequence is 15 residues long. V lost 7 bases and J lost 4; bases outside the gene matches: 11. In germline, CDR1 is SGHRS, CDR2 YFSETQ. Here the CDR3 reads CASSPGTGTGETQYF. The CDR3 DNA reads TGCGCCAGCTCCCCCGGGACAGGGACAGGAGAGACCCAGTACTTC.

The V call is TRBV19, the J call TRBJ2-1; D is perhaps TRBD2 (5 bases). This CDR3 is 14 amino acids long. Deletions cut 10 bases from V and 1 base from J, with 14 bases between. From germline, CDR1 is LNHDA and CDR2 SQIVND (reference sequence). The CDR3 protein is CATQDSQSYNEQFF. Here the CDR3 DNA reads TGTGCCACCCAGGACTCGCAATCCTACAATGAGCAGTTCTTC.

This chain uses TRBV18 with TRBJ2-3; D is unresolved. CDR1 and CDR2 from the germline V gene are KGHSH and LQKENI. Trimming took off 6 bases at V and 0 bases at J, with 13 bases between the two ends. CDR3 length: 15 amino acids. The CDR3 nucleotides are TGTGCCAGCTCCCCAGCGTTGTCTAGCACAGATACGCAGTATTTT. Translation: CASSPALSSTDTQYF.

The DNA of the CDR3 is TGTGCCAGCACCGAACGGGTAATTCTCTCTGGAAACACCATATATTTT. Translated: CASTERVILSGNTIYF. The genes are TRBV7-8 and TRBJ1-3; no clear D. The CDR3 sequence is 16 residues long. V lost 7 bases, J lost 0 bases, and 16 bases lay in between. Germline CDR1 and CDR2: SGHVS and FQNEAQ.

The chain couples TRBV15 to TRBJ2-1; 8 positions agree with TRBD1. The germline V gene has CDR1 LNHNV and CDR2 YYDKDF (reference sequence). This CDR3 has 15 residues. Trimming removed 5 bases from V and 2 bases from J; junction bases left unmatched: 5. This chain's CDR3 is CATSLGRGPYNEQFF. Written as DNA, the CDR3 is TGTGCCACCAGCTTGGGCAGGGGGCCCTACAATGAGCAGTTCTTC.

The chain recombines TRBV5-5 with TRBJ1-1; 8 bases fit TRBD1. Per germline, CDR1 SGHKS and CDR2 YYEKEE (reference sequence). Germline trimming cut 4 bases from V and 5 bases from J; bases unmatched to any gene: 10. The CDR3 runs to 15 residues. The chain's CDR3 is CASSLRQGMPTEAFF. Written as DNA, the CDR3 is TGTGCCAGCAGCCTACGACAGGGGATGCCGACTGAAGCTTTCTTT.

This chain links TRBV27 with TRBJ2-7, with unresolved D. Trimming shortened V by 8 bases and J by 0 bases, and 11 bases separated the two germline ends. Per germline, CDR1 MNHEY and CDR2 SMNVEV (reference sequence). The CDR3 sequence is 13 residues long. CDR3 DNA: TGTGCCAGCTGGGCTAACCCCTCCTACGAGCAGTACTTC. Translating gives CASWANPSYEQYF.